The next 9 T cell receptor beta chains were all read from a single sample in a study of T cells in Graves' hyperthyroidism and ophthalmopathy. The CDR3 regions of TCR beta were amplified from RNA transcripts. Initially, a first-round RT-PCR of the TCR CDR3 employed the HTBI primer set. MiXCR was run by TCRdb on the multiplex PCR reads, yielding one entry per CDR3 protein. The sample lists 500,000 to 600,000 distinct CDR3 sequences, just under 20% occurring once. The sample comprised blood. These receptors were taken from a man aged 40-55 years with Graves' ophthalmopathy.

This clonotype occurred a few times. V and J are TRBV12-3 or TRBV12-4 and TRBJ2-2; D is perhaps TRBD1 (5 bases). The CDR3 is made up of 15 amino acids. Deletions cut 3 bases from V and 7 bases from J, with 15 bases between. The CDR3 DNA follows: TGTGCCAGCAGTTTTCAGGGCAGGGTCATCGGGGAGCTGTTTTTT. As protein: CASSFQGRVIGELFF.

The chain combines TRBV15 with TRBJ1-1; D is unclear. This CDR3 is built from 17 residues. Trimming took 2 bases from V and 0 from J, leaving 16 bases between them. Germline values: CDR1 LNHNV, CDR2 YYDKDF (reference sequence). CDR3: CATSRRASSWVNTEAFF. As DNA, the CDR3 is TGTGCCACCAGCAGACGGGCCTCCTCATGGGTGAACACTGAAGCTTTCTTT. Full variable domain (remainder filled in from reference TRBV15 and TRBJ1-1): DAMVIQNPRYQVTQFGKPVTLSCSQTLNHNVMYWYQQKSSQAPKLLFHYYDKDFNNEADTPDNFQSRRPNTSFCFLDIRSPGLGDTAMYLCATSRRASSWVNTEAFFGQGTRLTVV.

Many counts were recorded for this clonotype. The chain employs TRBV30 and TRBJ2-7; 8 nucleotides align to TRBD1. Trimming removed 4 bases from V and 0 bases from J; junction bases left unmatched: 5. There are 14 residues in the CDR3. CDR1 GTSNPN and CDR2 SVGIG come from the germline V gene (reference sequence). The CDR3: CAWNRGQGSYEQYF. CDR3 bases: TGTGCCTGGAATCGTGGACAGGGCTCCTACGAGCAGTACTTC.

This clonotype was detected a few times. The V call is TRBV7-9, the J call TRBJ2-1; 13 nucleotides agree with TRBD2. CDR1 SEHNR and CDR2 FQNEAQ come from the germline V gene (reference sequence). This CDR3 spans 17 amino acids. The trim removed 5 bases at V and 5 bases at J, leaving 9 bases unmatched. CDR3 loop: CASSLRKLAGGHNEQFF. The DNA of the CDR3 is TGTGCCAGCAGCCTACGCAAACTAGCGGGAGGGCACAATGAGCAGTTCTTC. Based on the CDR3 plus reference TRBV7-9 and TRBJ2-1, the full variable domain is DTGVSQNPRHKITKRGQNVTFRCDPISEHNRLYWYRQTLGQGPEFLTYFQNEAQLEKSRLLSDRFSAERPKGSFSTLEIQRTEQGDSAMYLCASSLRKLAGGHNEQFFGPGTRLTVL.

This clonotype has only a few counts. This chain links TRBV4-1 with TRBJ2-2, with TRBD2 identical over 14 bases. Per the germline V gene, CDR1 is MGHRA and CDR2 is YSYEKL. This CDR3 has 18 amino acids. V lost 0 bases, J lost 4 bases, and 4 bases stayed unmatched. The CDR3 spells CASSQDQGTSGSTGELFF. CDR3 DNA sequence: TGCGCCAGCAGCCAAGATCAAGGGACTAGCGGGAGCACCGGGGAGCTGTTTTTT.

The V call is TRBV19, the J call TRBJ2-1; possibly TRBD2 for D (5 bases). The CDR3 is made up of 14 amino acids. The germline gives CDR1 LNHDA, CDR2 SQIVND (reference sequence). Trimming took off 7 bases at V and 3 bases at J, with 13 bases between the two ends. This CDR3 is CASKETTLYNEQFF. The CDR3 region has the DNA TGTGCCAGTAAAGAGACTACGCTCTACAATGAGCAGTTCTTC.

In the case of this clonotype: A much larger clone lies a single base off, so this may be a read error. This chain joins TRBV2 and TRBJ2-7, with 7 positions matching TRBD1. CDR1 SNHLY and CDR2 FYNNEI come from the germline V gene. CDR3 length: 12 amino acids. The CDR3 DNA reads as TGTGCCAGCAGGACAGGGACGAACGAGCAGTGCTTC. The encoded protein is CASRTGTNEQCF. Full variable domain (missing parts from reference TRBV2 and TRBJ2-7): EPEVTQTPSHQVTQMGQEVILRCVPISNHLYFYWYRQILGQKVEFLVSFYNNEISEKSEIFDDQFSVERPDGSNFTLKIRSTKLEDSAMYFCASRTGTNEQCFGPGTRLTVT.

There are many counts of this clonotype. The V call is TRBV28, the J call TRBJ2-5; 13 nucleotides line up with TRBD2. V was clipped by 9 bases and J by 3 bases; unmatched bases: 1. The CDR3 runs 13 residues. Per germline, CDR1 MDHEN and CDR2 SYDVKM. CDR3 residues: CASGLAGEETQYF. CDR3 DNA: TGTGCCAGTGGACTAGCGGGAGAAGAGACCCAGTACTTC.

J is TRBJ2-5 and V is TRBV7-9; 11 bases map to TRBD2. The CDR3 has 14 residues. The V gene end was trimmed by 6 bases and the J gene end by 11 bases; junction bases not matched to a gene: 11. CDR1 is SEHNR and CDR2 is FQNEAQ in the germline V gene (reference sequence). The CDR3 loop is CASSYSLAGGKQYF. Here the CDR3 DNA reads TGTGCCAGCAGTTACAGCCTAGCGGGGGGCAAACAGTACTTC.